This T cell receptor beta chain is from a study of CD8+ T cells in alopecia areata (dated by TCRdb to the late 2010s). For the study in its entirety: The treated patients, all with moderate-to-severe alopecia areata, were enrolled in an open-label pilot trial of oral tofacitinib given at 5 to 10 mg twice daily. In both human patients and the C3H/HeJ mouse model, the study applied high-throughput TCRbeta sequencing to look at T cell clonal expansion in alopecia areata. TCRbeta CDR3 regions were amplified by immunoSEQ multiplex PCR using 35 Vbeta forward and 13 Jbeta reverse primers. Patients received tofacitinib for 6 to 18 months and were then followed off drug for 6 months to check for delayed response and recurrence. Biopsies were taken from tofacitinib-treated patients at baseline and at 4 and 24 weeks of treatment, and a later scalp biopsy was taken in several of the tofacitinib-treated patients. On the human side, TCRbeta sequencing was run on scalp tissue and on sorted CD4+ and CD8+ peripheral blood T cells from healthy controls and from alopecia areata patients with either patchy or totalis/universalis disease. Clonality in the scalp was compared among normal scalp (n=4), patchy alopecia areata scalp (n=8), and alopecia totalis/universalis scalp (n=8). The RNA source kit depended on sample type: the PAXgene miRNA kit for fixed scalp, the miRNeasy kit for PBMCs, and the RNeasy kit for mouse skin. Results the study describes overall, beyond this receptor: Compared with normal scalp, lesional scalp, particularly in alopecia totalis/universalis, had higher clonality and more expanded CD8+ clones, which suggests antigenic drive. Unlike mouse skin, which is dominated by gammadelta T cells, normal human skin has resident alphabeta T cells that are also sequenced, and this complicates analysis of the scalp TCR repertoire. Shared TCR sequences between patients were less evident than in mice, which may be partly attributable to HLA diversity in the patient population.

Library construction relied on the immunoSEQ multiplex PCR assay. RNA was extracted from all samples and reverse transcribed into cDNA as template for TCR sequencing. SuperScript III was used for first-strand cDNA synthesis, primed with a 2:1 mix of oligo-dT and random hexamers. A synthetic immune receptor repertoire was used to measure amplification bias, and any remaining bias was corrected computationally. As for how the authors treated the data: Raw reads were preprocessed to remove errors, and CDR3 was defined by IMGT conventions from the conserved cysteine to phenylalanine. Clonality was computed as 1 minus the Shannon entropy, with the entropy normalized by log2 of the number of productive unique TCRs. Scalp TCRbeta sequences were cross-referenced with sorted blood CD4 and CD8 repertoires so that the CD4 or CD8 identity of scalp clones could be inferred. TCRdb took this table from immuneACCESS and kept in-frame rearrangements with V and J called. Such tables lack part of the clones; where checked against another copy, unresolved V genes explain under half of the gap, and the rest is unexplained. The V and J calls and clone size are taken from that table; D and trimming were inferred from the DNA. Across this sample there are 80,000 to 100,000 clones, with 35% to 50% seen only once. Together, the top ten hold around 0.8% of the sample.

Per the germline V gene, SGHNT is the CDR1 and YENEEA is the CDR2. V and J are truncated by 0 bases and 4 bases respectively, leaving an intervening sequence of 9 bases. The CDR3 covers 15 residues, taking in both the cysteine and the phenylalanine. The entry retains the CDR3 DNA only, 45 bases that are in frame from base 1. With regard to this clone: Its antigen target is currently unknown. No much larger clonotype is one base removed from it; base qualities were not supplied.

Lesional scalp punch biopsies and peripheral blood were obtained from alopecia areata patients. PBMCs were separated by density centrifugation and stained for CD3, CD4 and CD8, after which CD4+ and CD8+ T cells were sorted on a FACSAria. The TCR originated in a human donor with alopecia areata. The chain was built from TRBV11-3 and TRBJ2-2, with an unclear D gene assignment. What was sequenced was CD4+ T cells sorted from blood. The DNA reads TGTGCCAGCAGCTTAGATGGCCTGCCCACCGGGGAGCTGTTTTTT. Translated, it reads CASSLDGLPTGELFF. With all but the CDR3 taken from the reference TRBV11-3 and TRBJ2-2 genes, the full variable domain is: EAGVVQSPRYKIIEKKQPVAFWCNPISGHNTLYWYLQNLGQGPELLIRYENEEAVDDSQLPKDRFSAERLKGVDSTLKIQPAELGDSAVYLCASSLDGLPTGELFFGEGSRLTVL.